This TCR beta chain emerged from a study of graft-versus-host responses after intestinal transplantation. Study context: Multivisceral, liver-intestinal, or isolated intestinal grafts were transplanted into recipients. Anti-thymocyte globulin induction was given to all recipients, followed by tacrolimus and steroids for three to four years.

The study, taken as a whole, reports: Ileal or blood samples showed some GvH clones first, and such clones were also found in recipient marrow.

Libraries were prepared by immunoSEQ multiplex PCR; TCRdb keeps only in-frame clonotypes and omits some of them. Of approximately 100,000 clones in the sample, 87% were seen once. A note on this clone: Its matching antigen is unknown.

Losses at the gene ends were 0 bases for V and 5 bases for J; bases not matched to a gene: 7. From germline, CDR1 is SGDLS and CDR2 YYNGEE. This CDR3 region has 15 residues. The chain couples TRBV9 to TRBJ2-5, with 7 bases lining up with TRBD1. The clonotype was recovered from a human donor who received an intestinal transplant. The starting material was unstimulated CD4+ T cells sorted from spleen or lymph node cells, obtained before intestinal transplant. CDR3 DNA: TGTGCCAGCAGCGTAGCTACAGGGGCGCGTGAGACCCAGTACTTC. This translates into CASSVATGARETQYF.